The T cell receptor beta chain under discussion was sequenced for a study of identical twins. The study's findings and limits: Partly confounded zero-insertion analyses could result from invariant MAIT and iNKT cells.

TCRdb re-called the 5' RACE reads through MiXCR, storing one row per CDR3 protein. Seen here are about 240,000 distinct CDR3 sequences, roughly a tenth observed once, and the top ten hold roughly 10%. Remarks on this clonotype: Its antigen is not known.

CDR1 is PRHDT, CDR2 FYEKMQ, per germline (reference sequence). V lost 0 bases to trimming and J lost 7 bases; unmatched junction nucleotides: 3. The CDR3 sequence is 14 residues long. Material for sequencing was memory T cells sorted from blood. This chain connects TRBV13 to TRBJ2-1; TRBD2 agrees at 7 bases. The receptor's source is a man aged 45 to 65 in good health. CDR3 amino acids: CASSLGSGSNEQFF. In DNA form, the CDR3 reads TGTGCCAGCAGCTTAGGTAGCGGGTCTAATGAGCAGTTCTTC. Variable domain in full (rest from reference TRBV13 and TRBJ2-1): AAGVIQSPRHLIKEKRETATLKCYPIPRHDTVYWYQQGPGQDPQFLISFYEKMQSDKGSIPDRFSAQQFSDYHSELNMSSLELGDSALYFCASSLGSGSNEQFFGPGTRLTVL.